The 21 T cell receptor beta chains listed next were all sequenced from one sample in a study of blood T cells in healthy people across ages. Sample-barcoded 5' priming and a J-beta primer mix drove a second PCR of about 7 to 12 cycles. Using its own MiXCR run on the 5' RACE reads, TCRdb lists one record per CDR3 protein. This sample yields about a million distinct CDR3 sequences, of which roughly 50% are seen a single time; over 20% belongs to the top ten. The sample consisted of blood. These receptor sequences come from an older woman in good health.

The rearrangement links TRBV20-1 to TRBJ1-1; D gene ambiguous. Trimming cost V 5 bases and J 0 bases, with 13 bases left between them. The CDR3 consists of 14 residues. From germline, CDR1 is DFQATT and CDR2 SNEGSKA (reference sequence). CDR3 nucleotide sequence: TGCAGTGCTCGCCGCGGGTTGATGAACACTGAAGCTTTCTTT. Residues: CSARRGLMNTEAFF.

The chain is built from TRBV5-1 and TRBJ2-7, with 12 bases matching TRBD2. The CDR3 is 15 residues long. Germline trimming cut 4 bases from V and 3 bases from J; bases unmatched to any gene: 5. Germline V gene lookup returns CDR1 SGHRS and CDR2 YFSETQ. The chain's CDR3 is CASSLTSGSLYEQYF. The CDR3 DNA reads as TGCGCCAGCAGCCTGACTAGCGGGAGTCTCTACGAGCAGTACTTC.

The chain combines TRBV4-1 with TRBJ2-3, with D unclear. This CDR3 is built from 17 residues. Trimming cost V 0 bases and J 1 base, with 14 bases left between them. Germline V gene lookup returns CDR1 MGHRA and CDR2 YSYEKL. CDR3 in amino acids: CASSQDATSQGTDTQYF. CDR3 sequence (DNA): TGCGCCAGCAGCCAAGATGCCACTTCCCAGGGCACAGATACGCAGTATTTT.

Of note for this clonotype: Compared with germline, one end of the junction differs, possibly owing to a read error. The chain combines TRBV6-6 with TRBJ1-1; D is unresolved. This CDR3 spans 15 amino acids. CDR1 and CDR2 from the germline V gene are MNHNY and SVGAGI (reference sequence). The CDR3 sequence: CASSHSQLPNTEAFF. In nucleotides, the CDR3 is TGTGCCAGCAGTCACTCGCAGCTCCCGAACACTGAAGCTTTCTTT.

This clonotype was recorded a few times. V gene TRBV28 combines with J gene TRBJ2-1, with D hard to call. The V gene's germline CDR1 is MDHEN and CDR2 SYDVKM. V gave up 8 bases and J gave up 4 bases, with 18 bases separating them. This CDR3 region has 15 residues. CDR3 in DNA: TGTGCCAGCCTAGACATAGCCCTTGGATACAATGAGCAGTTCTTC. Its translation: CASLDIALGYNEQFF.

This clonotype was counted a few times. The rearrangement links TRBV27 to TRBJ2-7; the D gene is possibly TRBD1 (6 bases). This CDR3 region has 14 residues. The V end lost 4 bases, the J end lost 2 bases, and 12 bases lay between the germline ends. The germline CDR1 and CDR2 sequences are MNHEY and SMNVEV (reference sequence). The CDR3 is CASSYGRGTYEQYF. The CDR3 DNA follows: TGTGCCAGCAGTTACGGAAGGGGGACCTACGAGCAGTACTTC.

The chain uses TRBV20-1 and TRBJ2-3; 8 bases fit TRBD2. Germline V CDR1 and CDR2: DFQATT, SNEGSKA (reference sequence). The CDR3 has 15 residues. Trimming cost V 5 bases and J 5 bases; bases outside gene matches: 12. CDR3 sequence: CSAGGSGGWGDTQYF. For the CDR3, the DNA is TGCAGTGCTGGAGGGAGCGGGGGATGGGGAGATACGCAGTATTTT.

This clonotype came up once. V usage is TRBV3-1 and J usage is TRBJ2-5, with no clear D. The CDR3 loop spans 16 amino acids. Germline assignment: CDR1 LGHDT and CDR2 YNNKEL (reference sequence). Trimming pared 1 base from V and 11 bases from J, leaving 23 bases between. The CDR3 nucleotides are TGTGCCAGCAGCCAAGGGTATAGTCCCCATCTCAATGAGCAGTACTTC. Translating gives CASSQGYSPHLNEQYF.

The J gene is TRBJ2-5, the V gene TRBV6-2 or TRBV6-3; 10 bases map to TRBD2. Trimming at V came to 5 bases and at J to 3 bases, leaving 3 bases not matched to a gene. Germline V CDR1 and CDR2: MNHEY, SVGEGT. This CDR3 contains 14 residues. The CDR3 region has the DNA TGTGCCAGCAGTGAAGGACTAGCGGAAGAGACCCAGTACTTC. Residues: CASSEGLAEETQYF.

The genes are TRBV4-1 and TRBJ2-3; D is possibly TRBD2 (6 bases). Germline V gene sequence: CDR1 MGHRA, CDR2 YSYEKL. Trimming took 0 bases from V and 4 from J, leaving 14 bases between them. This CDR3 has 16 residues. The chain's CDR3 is CASSQDLGGVPDTQYF. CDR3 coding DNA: TGCGCCAGCAGCCAAGACTTGGGGGGAGTGCCAGATACGCAGTATTTT.

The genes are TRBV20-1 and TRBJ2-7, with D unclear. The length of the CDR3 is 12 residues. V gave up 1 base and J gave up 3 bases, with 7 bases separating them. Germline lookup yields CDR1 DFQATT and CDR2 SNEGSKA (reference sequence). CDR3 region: CSARGRYYEQYF. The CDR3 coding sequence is TGCAGTGCTAGAGGACGGTACTACGAGCAGTACTTC.

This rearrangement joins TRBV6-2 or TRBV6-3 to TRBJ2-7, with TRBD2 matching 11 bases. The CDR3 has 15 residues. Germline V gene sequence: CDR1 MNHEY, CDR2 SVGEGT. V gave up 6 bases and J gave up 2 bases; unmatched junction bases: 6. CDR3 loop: CASRGPTSGTYEQYF. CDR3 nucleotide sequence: TGTGCCAGCAGAGGACCGACTAGCGGGACCTACGAGCAGTACTTC.

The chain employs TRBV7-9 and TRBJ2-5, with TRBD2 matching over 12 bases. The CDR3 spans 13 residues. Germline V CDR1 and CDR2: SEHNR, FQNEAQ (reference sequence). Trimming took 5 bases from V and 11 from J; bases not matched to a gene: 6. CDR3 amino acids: CASSTLAGGRQYF. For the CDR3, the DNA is TGTGCCAGCAGCACGCTAGCGGGAGGGCGGCAGTACTTC.

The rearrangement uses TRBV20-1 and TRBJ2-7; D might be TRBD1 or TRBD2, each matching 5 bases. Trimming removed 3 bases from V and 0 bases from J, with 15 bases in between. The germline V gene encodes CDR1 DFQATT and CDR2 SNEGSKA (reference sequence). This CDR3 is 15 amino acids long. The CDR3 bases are TGCAGTGCTAGTCTGGGGGACCCTAGCTCCTACGAGCAGTACTTC. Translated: CSASLGDPSSYEQYF.

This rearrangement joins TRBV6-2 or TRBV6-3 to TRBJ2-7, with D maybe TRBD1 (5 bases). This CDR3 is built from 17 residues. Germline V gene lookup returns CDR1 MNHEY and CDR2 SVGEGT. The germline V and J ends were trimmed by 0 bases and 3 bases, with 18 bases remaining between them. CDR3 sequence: CASSYSIFDRVDYEQYF. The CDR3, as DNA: TGTGCCAGCAGTTACTCGATATTCGACAGAGTGGACTACGAGCAGTACTTC.

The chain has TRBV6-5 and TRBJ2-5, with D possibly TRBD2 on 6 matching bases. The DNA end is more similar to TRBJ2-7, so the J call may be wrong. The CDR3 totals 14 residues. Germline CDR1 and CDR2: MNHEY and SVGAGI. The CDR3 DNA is TGTGCCAGCAGTTCGGCGGGGCAGAGAGACGAGCAGTACTTC. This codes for CASSSAGQRDEQYF.

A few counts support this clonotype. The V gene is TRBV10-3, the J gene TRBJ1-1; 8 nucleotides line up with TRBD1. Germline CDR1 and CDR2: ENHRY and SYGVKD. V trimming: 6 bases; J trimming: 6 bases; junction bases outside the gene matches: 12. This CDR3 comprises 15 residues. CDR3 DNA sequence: TGTGCCATCAGGGGGACAGGTGGTCGAAGTGCTGAAGCTTTCTTT. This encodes CAIRGTGGRSAEAFF.

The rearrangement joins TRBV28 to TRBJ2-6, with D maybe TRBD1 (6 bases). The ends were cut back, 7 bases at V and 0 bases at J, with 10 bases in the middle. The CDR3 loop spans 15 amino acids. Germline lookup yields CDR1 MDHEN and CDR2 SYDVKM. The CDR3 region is CASNLQGSGANVLTF. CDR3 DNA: TGTGCCAGCAACCTACAGGGCTCTGGGGCCAACGTCCTGACTTTC.

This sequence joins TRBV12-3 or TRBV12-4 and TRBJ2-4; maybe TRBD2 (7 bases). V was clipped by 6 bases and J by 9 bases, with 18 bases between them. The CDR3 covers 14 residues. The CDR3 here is CASSFGGQGSIQYF. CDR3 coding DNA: TGTGCCAGCAGCTTCGGGGGGCAGGGGAGCATTCAGTACTTC.

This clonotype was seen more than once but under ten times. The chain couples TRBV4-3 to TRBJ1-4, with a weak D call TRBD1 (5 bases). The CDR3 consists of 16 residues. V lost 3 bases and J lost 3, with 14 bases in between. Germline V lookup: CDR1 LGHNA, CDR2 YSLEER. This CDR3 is CASSHTSRAANEKLFF. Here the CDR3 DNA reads TGCGCCAGCAGCCACACTTCCAGGGCGGCTAATGAAAAACTGTTTTTT.

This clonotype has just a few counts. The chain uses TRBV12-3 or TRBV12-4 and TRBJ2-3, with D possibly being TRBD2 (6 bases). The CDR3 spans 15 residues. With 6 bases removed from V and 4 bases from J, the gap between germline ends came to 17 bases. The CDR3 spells CASREGLHDPDTQYF. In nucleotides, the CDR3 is TGTGCCAGCAGGGAGGGACTCCACGACCCAGATACGCAGTATTTT.